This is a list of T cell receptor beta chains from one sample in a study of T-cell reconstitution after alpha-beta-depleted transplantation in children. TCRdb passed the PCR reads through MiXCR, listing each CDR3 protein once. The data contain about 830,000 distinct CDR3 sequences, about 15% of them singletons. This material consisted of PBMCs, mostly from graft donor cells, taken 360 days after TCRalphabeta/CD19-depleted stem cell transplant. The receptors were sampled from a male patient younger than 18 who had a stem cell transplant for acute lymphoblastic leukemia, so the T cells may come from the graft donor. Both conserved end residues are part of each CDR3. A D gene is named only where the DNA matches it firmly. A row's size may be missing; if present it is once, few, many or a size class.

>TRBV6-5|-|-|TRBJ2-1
CASSYSNPGYNEQFF
TGTGCCAGCAGTTACTCGAATCCGGGGTACAATGAGCAGTTCTTC
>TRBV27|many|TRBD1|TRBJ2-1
CASSLGRGLFNEQFF
TGTGCCAGCAGTTTAGGCAGGGGGCTGTTCAATGAGCAGTTCTTC
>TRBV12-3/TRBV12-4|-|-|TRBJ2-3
CASSLGSHITDTQYF
TGTGCCAGCAGTTTAGGTAGCCATATCACAGATACGCAGTATTTT
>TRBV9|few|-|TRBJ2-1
CASSVAGTYGNEQFF
TGTGCCAGCAGCGTAGCCGGGACCTACGGCAATGAGCAGTTCTTC
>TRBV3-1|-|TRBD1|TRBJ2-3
CASSQVKRGQGSDTQYF
TGTGCCAGCAGCCAAGTCAAACGGGGACAGGGATCAGATACGCAGTATTTT
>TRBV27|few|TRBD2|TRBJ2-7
CASNPSGGYFYEQYF
TGTGCCAGCAACCCTAGCGGGGGTTACTTTTACGAGCAGTACTTC
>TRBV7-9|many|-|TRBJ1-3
CASSRSRGDARNTIYF
TGTGCCAGCAGTCGTTCAAGAGGAGACGCAAGAAACACCATATATTTT
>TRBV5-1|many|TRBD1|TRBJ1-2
CASSPTGNYGYTF
TGTGCCAGCAGTCCGACAGGGAACTATGGCTACACCTTC
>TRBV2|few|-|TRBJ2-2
CASKPGNTGELFF
TGTGCCAGCAAGCCGGGGAACACCGGGGAGCTGTTTTTT
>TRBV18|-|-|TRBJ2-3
CASSPSGLTDTQYF
TGTGCCAGCTCACCATCAGGGCTCACAGATACGCAGTATTTT
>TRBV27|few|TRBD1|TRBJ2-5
CASSSPSTTGARETQYF
TGTGCCAGCAGTTCACCCAGTACCACAGGGGCCCGCGAGACCCAGTACTTC
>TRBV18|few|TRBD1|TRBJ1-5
CASSPTQGAWGNQPQHF
TGTGCCAGCTCACCGACTCAGGGGGCTTGGGGCAATCAGCCCCAGCATTTT
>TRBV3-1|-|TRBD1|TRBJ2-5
CASSPTGEHLETQYF
TGTGCCAGCAGCCCGACAGGGGAACATCTAGAGACCCAGTACTTC
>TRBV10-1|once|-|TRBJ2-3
CASSEGGSSTDTQYF
TGCGCCAGCAGTGAAGGGGGTTCTAGCACAGATACGCAGTATTTT
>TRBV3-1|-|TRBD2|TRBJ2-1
CASSQWGLAENNEQFF
TGTGCCAGCAGCCAATGGGGACTAGCGGAGAACAATGAGCAGTTCTTC
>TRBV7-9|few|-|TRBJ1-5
CASSFGPQPQHF
TGTGCCAGCAGCTTTGGGCCGCAGCCCCAGCATTTT
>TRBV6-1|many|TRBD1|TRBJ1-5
CASSVTGGNQPQHF
TGTGCCAGCAGTGTGACAGGGGGAAATCAGCCCCAGCATTTT
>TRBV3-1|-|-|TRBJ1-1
CASSQGFPAFF
TGTGCCAGCAGCCAAGGCTTCCCTGCTTTCTTT
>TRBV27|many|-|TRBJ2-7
CASSRSVNGAYEQYF
TGTGCCAGCAGCCGCAGCGTCAACGGGGCCTACGAGCAGTACTTC
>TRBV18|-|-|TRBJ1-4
CASSPGRTSGSTNEKLFF
TGTGCCAGCTCACCAGGACGAACTTCGGGTTCAACTAATGAAAAACTGTTTTTT
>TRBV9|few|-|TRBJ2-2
CASMGVWTGELFF
TGTGCCAGCATGGGGGTGTGGACCGGGGAGCTGTTTTTT
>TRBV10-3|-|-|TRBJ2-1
CAISESGRARPLSGNGGNEQFF
TGTGCCATCAGTGAGTCGGGTCGGGCGCGTCCCCTTAGCGGCAATGGGGGCAATGAGCAGTTCTTC
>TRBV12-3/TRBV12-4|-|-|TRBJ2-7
CASSFNRARRHEQYF
TGTGCCAGCAGTTTTAATAGGGCTAGGAGACACGAGCAGTACTTC
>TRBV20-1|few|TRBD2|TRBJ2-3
CSAPTILAGAQDTQYF
TGCAGTGCTCCGACGATACTAGCGGGAGCACAGGATACGCAGTATTTT
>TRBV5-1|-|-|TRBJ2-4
CASSSDPGGIQYF
TGCGCCAGCAGTTCGGACCCGGGTGGCATTCAGTACTTC
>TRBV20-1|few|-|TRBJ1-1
CSARDPRGMITEAFF
TGCAGTGCTAGAGATCCGCGAGGGATGATCACTGAAGCTTTCTTT
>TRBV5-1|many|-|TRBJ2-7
CASSLGDSPWRYEQYF
TGCGCCAGCAGCCTGGGGGACTCCCCCTGGAGATACGAGCAGTACTTC
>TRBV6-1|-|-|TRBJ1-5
CASSGWESNQPQHF
TGTGCCAGCAGTGGGTGGGAGTCGAATCAGCCCCAGCATTTT
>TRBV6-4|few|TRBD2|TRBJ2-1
CASSELGLAGGEQFF
TGTGCCAGCAGTGAATTAGGACTAGCGGGGGGTGAGCAGTTCTTC
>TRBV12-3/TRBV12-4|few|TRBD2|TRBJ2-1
CASRTSGRASDNEQFF
TGTGCCAGCAGAACTAGCGGGAGGGCCTCAGACAATGAGCAGTTCTTC
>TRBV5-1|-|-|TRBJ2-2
CASRYSGLDTGELFF
TGCGCCAGCCGTTACAGCGGACTTGACACCGGGGAGCTGTTTTTT
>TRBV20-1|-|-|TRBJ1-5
CSAVRGGNQPQHF
TGCAGTGCCGTTCGGGGGGGCAATCAGCCCCAGCATTTT
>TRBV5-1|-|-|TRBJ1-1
CASSPFVTSNTEAFF
TGCGCCAGCAGCCCCTTCGTCACTTCGAACACTGAAGCTTTCTTT
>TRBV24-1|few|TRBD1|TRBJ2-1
CATSDHRGNEQFF
TGTGCCACCAGTGATCACAGGGGTAATGAGCAGTTCTTC
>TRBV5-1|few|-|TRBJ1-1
CASSFSQGSTEAFF
TGCGCCAGCAGCTTTTCGCAGGGCAGTACTGAAGCTTTCTTT
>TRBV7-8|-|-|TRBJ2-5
CASSYLGARNQETQYF
TGTGCCAGCAGCTACTTAGGCGCTAGAAACCAAGAGACCCAGTACTTC
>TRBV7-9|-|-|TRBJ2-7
CASSFYGPRALYEQYF
TGTGCCAGCAGCTTTTACGGGCCGAGGGCCCTCTACGAGCAGTACTTC
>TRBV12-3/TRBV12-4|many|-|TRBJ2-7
CASSLTPREQYF
TGTGCCAGCAGTTTGACTCCCAGGGAGCAGTACTTC
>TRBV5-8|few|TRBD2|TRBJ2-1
CASSLPSGTRPYNEQFF
TGTGCCAGCAGCTTACCCTCCGGGACTAGGCCATACAATGAGCAGTTCTTC
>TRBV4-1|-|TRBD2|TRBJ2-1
CASSIRTSGSSSEQFF
TGCGCCAGCAGCATCCGCACTAGCGGGAGCTCTTCTGAGCAGTTCTTC
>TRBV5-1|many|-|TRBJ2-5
CASALSPGGTQYF
TGCGCCAGCGCCCTAAGCCCCGGGGGGACCCAGTACTTC
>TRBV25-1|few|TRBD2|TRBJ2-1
CASSPWTSGSFNEQFF
TGTGCCAGCAGTCCGTGGACTAGCGGGAGTTTCAATGAGCAGTTCTTC
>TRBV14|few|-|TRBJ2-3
CASSQDLGRSTDTQYF
TGTGCCAGCAGCCAAGACCTCGGACGGAGCACAGATACGCAGTATTTT
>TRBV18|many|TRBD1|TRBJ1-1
CASSPDRGNTEAFF
TGTGCCAGCAGTCCCGACAGGGGAAACACTGAAGCTTTCTTT
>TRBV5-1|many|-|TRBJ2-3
CASSLVPLGDTQYF
TGCGCCAGCAGCTTGGTCCCCCTGGGAGATACGCAGTATTTT
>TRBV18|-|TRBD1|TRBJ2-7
CASSPLRDRIAYEQYF
TGTGCCAGCTCACCGCTCCGGGACAGGATCGCCTACGAGCAGTACTTC
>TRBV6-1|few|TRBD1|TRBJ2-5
CASSHVGQVGETQYF
TGTGCCAGCAGCCATGTAGGACAGGTCGGGGAGACCCAGTACTTC
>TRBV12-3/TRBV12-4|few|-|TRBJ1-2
CAAVGASDGYTF
TGTGCCGCTGTTGGAGCGTCGGATGGCTACACCTTC
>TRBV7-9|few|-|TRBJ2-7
CASSSRETTGSYEQYF
TGTGCCAGCAGCTCAAGGGAAACGACAGGTTCCTACGAGCAGTACTTC
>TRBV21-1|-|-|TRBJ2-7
CASSAPGQLSSEQYF
TGTGCCAGCAGCGCTCCGGGACAGTTGTCGAGCGAGCAGTACTTC
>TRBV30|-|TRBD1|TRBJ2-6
CAWGGTGLSGANVLTF
TGTGCCTGGGGAGGGACAGGCCTCTCTGGGGCCAACGTCCTGACTTTC
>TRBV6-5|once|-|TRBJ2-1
CASKELNEQFF
TGTGCCAGCAAGGAGCTAAATGAGCAGTTCTTC
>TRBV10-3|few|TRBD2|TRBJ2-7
CASWSGRAYEQYF
TGTGCCAGTTGGAGCGGGAGGGCCTACGAGCAGTACTTC
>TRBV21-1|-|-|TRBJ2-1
CASSKGRTSGDNEQFF
TGTGCCAGCAGCAAAGGTAGGACTAGCGGCGACAATGAGCAGTTCTTC
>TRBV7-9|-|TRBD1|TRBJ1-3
CASSFGTGERAGNTIYF
TGTGCCAGCAGCTTCGGGACAGGAGAACGAGCGGGAAACACCATATATTTT
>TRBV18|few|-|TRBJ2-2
CASRHRRGGNTGELFF
TGTGCCAGCCGGCATAGGAGAGGCGGGAACACCGGGGAGCTGTTTTTT
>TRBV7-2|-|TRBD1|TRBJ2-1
CASSLDRGFIDEQFF
TGTGCCAGCAGCTTAGACAGGGGTTTTATCGATGAGCAGTTCTTC
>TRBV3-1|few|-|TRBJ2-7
CASSHDFRTYEQYF
TGTGCCAGCAGCCACGACTTTCGGACCTACGAGCAGTACTTC
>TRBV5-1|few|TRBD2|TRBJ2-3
CASSLTSGRNTQYF
TGCGCCAGCAGCTTGACTAGCGGGAGGAATACGCAGTATTTT
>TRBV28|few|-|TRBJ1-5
CASSSSRGGSNQPQHF
TGTGCCAGCAGCTCTTCCAGGGGTGGGAGCAATCAGCCCCAGCATTTT